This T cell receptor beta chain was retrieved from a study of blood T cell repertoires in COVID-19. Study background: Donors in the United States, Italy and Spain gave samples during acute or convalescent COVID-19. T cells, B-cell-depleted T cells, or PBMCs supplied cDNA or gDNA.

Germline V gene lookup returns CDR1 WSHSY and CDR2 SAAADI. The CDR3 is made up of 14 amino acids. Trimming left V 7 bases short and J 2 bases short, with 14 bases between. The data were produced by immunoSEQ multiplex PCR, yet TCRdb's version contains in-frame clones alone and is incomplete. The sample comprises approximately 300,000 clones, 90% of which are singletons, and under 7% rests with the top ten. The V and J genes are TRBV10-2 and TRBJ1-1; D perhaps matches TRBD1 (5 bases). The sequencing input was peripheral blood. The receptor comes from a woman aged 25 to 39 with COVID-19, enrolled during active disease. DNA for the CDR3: TGCGCCAGCAAGGCCCCCGACAGCAACACTGAAGCTTTCTTT. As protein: CASKAPDSNTEAFF.